Below, 18 T cell receptor beta chains from the same sample are listed, as sequenced in a study of T cells in Graves' hyperthyroidism and ophthalmopathy (dated by TCRdb to about 2019). Receptors were amplified or captured by multiplex PCR. The instrument given in TCRdb is Illumina HiSeq 2000. Amplification of TCR beta CDR3 regions was carried out from RNA transcripts. The first round of RT-PCR for the TCR CDR3 was performed with the HTBI primer set and the Qiagen OneStep RT-PCR kit. Through fastp at Q25 and MiXCR, TCRdb rebuilt clones from the public reads, retaining in-frame beta chains. Records with the same CDR3 protein are collapsed into one entry carrying the most frequent genes and DNA. This sample gives 600,000 or so distinct CDR3 sequences in total; 14% of them show up just once. The ten biggest clones cover 7% to 9% of the sample. Sequencing was performed on blood. All receptors come from a woman under 30 with Graves' ophthalmopathy.

This clonotype was detected many times. The V gene is TRBV30, the J gene TRBJ2-5, with 7 bases aligning to TRBD1. The CDR3 is 14 residues long. V shed 1 base and J 3 bases; nucleotides not matched to a gene: 5. Germline CDR1 is GTSNPN and CDR2 is SVGIG (reference sequence). The CDR3 DNA reads as TGTGCCTGGAGTGGGACGCAGGGGGAAGAGACCCAGTACTTC. Its translation: CAWSGTQGEETQYF.

This clonotype occurred many times. The chain carries TRBV12-3 or TRBV12-4 and TRBJ2-7, with no clear D. This CDR3 has 13 amino acids. V was clipped by 2 bases and J by 3 bases, with 8 bases between them. The CDR3 loop is CASSLYPSYEQYF. CDR3 DNA sequence: TGTGCCAGCAGTTTATATCCCAGCTACGAGCAGTACTTC.

This clonotype was detected ten times or more. V and J are TRBV2 and TRBJ2-3; D assignment may be TRBD1 or TRBD2 (6 bases each). The CDR3 runs 12 residues. CDR1 and CDR2 from the germline V gene are SNHLY and FYNNEI. The V gene lost 7 bases and the J gene lost 4 bases, with 9 bases spanning the gap. The CDR3 region has the DNA TGTGCCAGCACGGGGGCCCCAGATACGCAGTATTTT. Translated: CASTGAPDTQYF.

About this clonotype itself: A much larger clone differs from this one at a single base, so this may be a read error. V gene TRBV14 combines with J gene TRBJ1-1; D is ambiguous. Per the germline V gene, CDR1 is SGHDN and CDR2 is FVKESK. The CDR3 runs to 13 residues. CDR3 amino acids: CASSRGRRAEASF. The CDR3 nucleotides are TGTGCCAGCAGCCGCGGACGGCGGGCTGAAGCTTCCTTT.

The V gene is TRBV28, the J gene TRBJ2-1, with 16 bases that match TRBD2. The V gene end was trimmed by 4 bases and the J gene end by 6 bases; junction bases not matched to a gene: 12. The length of the CDR3 is 19 residues. Germline-derived CDR1 and CDR2 are MDHEN and SYDVKM. This chain's CDR3 is CASSSSLGLAGGVLNEQFF. Written as DNA, the CDR3 is TGTGCCAGCAGTTCCTCTCTGGGACTAGCGGGAGGGGTACTCAATGAGCAGTTCTTC.

Only a few counts were recorded for this clonotype. This rearrangement joins TRBV7-9 to TRBJ1-5; 10 bases map to TRBD1. Germline-derived CDR1 and CDR2 are SEHNR and FQNEAQ (reference sequence). The V and J ends lost 5 bases and 2 bases, in that order; junction bases with no gene match: 6. CDR3 length: 16 residues. CDR3 DNA: TGTGCCAGCAGCCAAGACGGGACAGGGGGCAATCAGCCCCAGCATTTT. It encodes CASSQDGTGGNQPQHF.

This clonotype came up a few times. This chain joins TRBV30 and TRBJ2-7; no clear D. The V and J ends lost 0 bases and 4 bases respectively, with 7 bases between them. CDR1 GTSNPN and CDR2 SVGIG come from the germline V gene (reference sequence). The CDR3 covers 12 residues. Written as DNA, the CDR3 is TGTGCCTGGAGTGTACACGGGTACGAGCAGTACTTC. Encoded protein: CAWSVHGYEQYF.

The chain uses TRBV9 and TRBJ2-5, with a possible D match to TRBD2 (6 bases). Germline V gene lookup returns CDR1 SGDLS and CDR2 YYNGEE. V was trimmed by 3 bases and J by 1 base, leaving 13 bases between them. This CDR3 is built from 15 residues. CDR3 sequence reads: CASSAYAGTQETQYF. The CDR3 bases are TGTGCCAGCAGCGCATATGCGGGGACCCAAGAGACCCAGTACTTC. The full variable domain, completed using reference TRBV9 and TRBJ2-5, is DSGVTQTPKHLITATGQRVTLRCSPRSGDLSVYWYQQSLDQGLQFLIQYYNGEERAKGNILERFSAQQFPDLHSELNLSSLELGDSALYFCASSAYAGTQETQYFGPGTRLLVL.

This chain connects TRBV28 to TRBJ1-3; D not certain. CDR3 size: 14 residues. Germline V gene data show CDR1 as MDHEN and CDR2 as SYDVKM. The V end was cut by 4 bases, the J end by 4 bases, with 11 bases between. This CDR3 reads CASSYDQPGNTIYF. The DNA of the CDR3 is TGTGCCAGCAGTTACGATCAGCCAGGAAACACCATATATTTT.

This clonotype was observed a handful of times. This sequence joins TRBV27 and TRBJ2-3, with D unclear. The ends were cut back, 5 bases at V and 4 bases at J, with 10 bases in the middle. The CDR3 loop spans 13 amino acids. Germline V lookup: CDR1 MNHEY, CDR2 SMNVEV (reference sequence). This CDR3 reads CASSPEVPDTQYF. DNA for the CDR3: TGTGCCAGCAGTCCCGAGGTACCAGATACGCAGTATTTT.

This clonotype was counted between two and nine times. The chain combines TRBV12-3 or TRBV12-4 with TRBJ2-7; no clear D. Between the trimmed V and J ends, which lost 4 bases and 0 bases, there was a span of 10 bases. The CDR3 covers 14 residues. Written as DNA, the CDR3 is TGTGCCAGCAGTTCGGCACCGGGCTCCTACGAGCAGTACTTC. Translated, it gives CASSSAPGSYEQYF.

Many counts were recorded for this clonotype. The chain combines TRBV24-1 with TRBJ1-2, with 7 bases identical to TRBD1. This CDR3 spans 11 amino acids. V was clipped by 11 bases and J by 4 bases; unmatched bases: 3. CDR1 and CDR2 (germline): KGHDR, SFDVKD. The CDR3 is CAISGGYGYTF. The DNA of the CDR3 is TGTGCCATATCAGGGGGCTATGGCTACACCTTC.

V usage is TRBV18 and J usage is TRBJ2-3, with 12 bases identical to TRBD2. After removal of 3 bases from V and 6 bases from J, the junction contained 7 bases not matched to a gene. CDR1 is KGHSH and CDR2 is LQKENI in the germline V gene. CDR3 size: 16 residues. This CDR3 is CASSPRTSGMADTQYF. The CDR3 DNA reads TGTGCCAGCTCACCGCGGACTAGCGGGATGGCGGATACGCAGTATTTT.

The chain joins TRBV5-1 to TRBJ2-7; TRBD2 matches at 7 bases. The V segment lost 1 base and the J segment 5 bases; nucleotides outside the gene matches: 6. Germline V gives CDR1 SGHRS, CDR2 YFSETQ. The CDR3 totals 14 residues. In nucleotides, the CDR3 is TGCGCCAGCAGCTTGACCGCAGGGAGGGACGAGCAGTACTTC. Translated: CASSLTAGRDEQYF.

The chain links TRBV12-3 or TRBV12-4 to TRBJ2-7; D unresolved. V shed 6 bases and J shed 1 base, with 13 bases lying between them. The CDR3 runs 14 residues. As DNA, the CDR3 is TGTGCCAGCAGCTTAACAGTGGGGTCCTACGAGCAGTACTTC. Translating it yields CASSLTVGSYEQYF.

This clonotype was picked up a small number of times. The chain has TRBV24-1 and TRBJ1-2, with unresolved D. This CDR3 spans 12 amino acids. The germline gives CDR1 KGHDR, CDR2 SFDVKD. Deletions cut 0 bases from V and 6 bases from J, with 4 bases between. The CDR3 DNA is TGTGCCACCAGTGATTTGGCAGATGGCTACACCTTC. It specifies CATSDLADGYTF.

The CDR3 loop reads CASSIGGSVNAEAFF. The CDR3 DNA is TGTGCCAGCAGCATCGGAGGGAGCGTTAATGCTGAAGCTTTCTTT. This rearrangement joins TRBV6-1 to TRBJ1-1; D is uncertain. V was cut by 6 bases and J by 6 bases, with 20 bases left in between. This CDR3 has 15 residues. Germline assignment: CDR1 MNHNS and CDR2 SASEGT.

This clonotype has a count of ten or more. The chain recombines TRBV29-1 with TRBJ2-3, with D maybe TRBD2 (5 bases). In germline, CDR1 is SQVTM, CDR2 ANQGSEA. The CDR3 sequence is 17 residues long. V lost 6 bases to trimming and J lost 3 bases, with 25 bases between them. The CDR3 DNA reads as TGCAGCGTACCCGAGGAACGTTTCGGGAATTTGACAGATACGCAGTATTTT. It codes for CSVPEERFGNLTDTQYF.